A single sample gave rise to the 10 T cell receptor beta chains below, sequenced in a study of identical twins (dated by TCRdb to about 2016). The method was 5' RACE. The data were produced on an Illumina HiSeq 2000. TCRdb redid the processing of the public reads, applying fastp at Q25 and MiXCR, and retained in-frame beta chains. Rows with one shared CDR3 protein collapse into an entry with the most common genes and DNA. This sample gives 1.5 million to 2 million distinct CDR3 sequences in total; about 32% of them show up just once. About 0.25% of the sample is taken by the ten largest. Sample: cord blood. The receptors were gathered from a newborn girl in good health.

The V call is TRBV10-3, the J call TRBJ1-1, with 7 bases identical to TRBD1. Trimming removed 2 bases from V and 1 base from J; junction bases left unmatched: 4. This CDR3 contains 15 residues. Germline CDR1 ENHRY, CDR2 SYGVKD. The CDR3 is CAISEPWTGNTEAFF. The CDR3 DNA reads TGTGCCATCAGTGAGCCTTGGACAGGGAACACTGAAGCTTTCTTT.

A few counts support this clonotype. The gene calls are TRBV6-1 and TRBJ2-4; 11 bases align to TRBD1. The ends lost 10 bases at V and 0 bases at J; junction bases unmatched: 11. CDR1 MNHNS and CDR2 SASEGT come from the germline V gene. This CDR3 has 17 amino acids. DNA for the CDR3: TGTGCCAATCCCCGGGACAGGGGGTCGCTAGCCAAAAACATTCAGTACTTC. Translating it yields CANPRDRGSLAKNIQYF.

The V and J genes are TRBV5-1 and TRBJ2-5; D gene unclear. The germline gives CDR1 SGHRS, CDR2 YFSETQ. The CDR3 totals 12 residues. V was clipped by 2 bases and J by 7 bases, with 9 bases between them. CDR3 sequence: CASSFPERTQYF. The DNA for the CDR3 is TGCGCCAGCAGCTTTCCCGAGCGGACCCAGTACTTC. The whole variable domain, filled in from reference TRBV5-1 and TRBJ2-5, reads KAGVTQTPRYLIKTRGQQVTLSCSPISGHRSVSWYQQTPGQGLQFLFEYFSETQRNKGNFPGRFSGRQFSNSRSEMNVSTLELGDSALYLCASSFPERTQYFGPGTRLLVL.

This clonotype showed up just a few times. The chain uses TRBV29-1 and TRBJ2-2; 7 bases are a match to TRBD2. V lost 6 bases and J lost 4; bases outside the gene matches: 5. CDR3 length: 13 amino acids. Germline CDR1 and CDR2: SQVTM and ANQGSEA. CDR3 residues: CSVFLAVTGELFF. CDR3 DNA: TGCAGCGTCTTTCTAGCGGTCACCGGGGAGCTGTTTTTT.

This chain links TRBV29-1 with TRBJ1-2, with no clear D. Per the germline V gene, CDR1 is SQVTM and CDR2 is ANQGSEA. The ends were cut back, 5 bases at V and 1 base at J, with 11 bases in the middle. This CDR3 is 13 amino acids long. CDR3 in DNA: TGCAGCGTTCTCAGGACTAGTAACTATGGCTACACCTTC. Translated: CSVLRTSNYGYTF.

In its sample, this clonotype was seen a few times. The chain recombines TRBV7-7 with TRBJ2-7, with TRBD2 as a possible D gene (5 bases). Trimming took off 1 base at V and 9 bases at J, with 13 bases between the two ends. Per the germline V gene, CDR1 is SSHAT and CDR2 is FNYEAQ (reference sequence). CDR3 length: 13 amino acids. The CDR3 loop reads CASSLDRGSRQYF. As DNA, the CDR3 is TGTGCCAGCAGCTTAGATCGGGGATCGAGGCAGTACTTC. Based on the CDR3 plus reference TRBV7-7 and TRBJ2-7, the full variable domain is GAGVSQSPRYKVTKRGQDVTLRCDPISSHATLYWYQQALGQGPEFLTYFNYEAQPDKSGLPSDRFSAERPEGSISTLTIQRTEQRDSAMYRCASSLDRGSRQYFGPGTRLTVT.

This clonotype was detected many times. This chain joins TRBV5-6 and TRBJ2-7; weak D call: TRBD2 (5 bases). CDR3 size: 14 residues. Germline lookup yields CDR1 SGHDT and CDR2 YYEEEE. Trimming took off 1 base at V and 2 bases at J, with 10 bases between the two ends. The CDR3 loop reads CASSLTGYAYEQYF. CDR3 coding DNA: TGTGCCAGCAGCTTGACGGGATATGCCTACGAGCAGTACTTC.

The chain uses TRBV29-1 and TRBJ2-3; TRBD2 is a possible D gene (5 bases). Trimming pared 0 bases from V and 2 bases from J, leaving 21 bases between. CDR1 and CDR2 (germline): SQVTM, ANQGSEA. CDR3 length equals 18 residues. The CDR3 region is CSVEDQFPIARPTDTQYF. As DNA, the CDR3 is TGCAGCGTTGAAGATCAATTCCCCATAGCGCGACCCACAGATACGCAGTATTTT.

The rearrangement joins TRBV29-1 to TRBJ1-1; D is ambiguous. The CDR3 consists of 12 residues. V lost 7 bases, J lost 1 base, and 10 bases lay in between. Germline lookup yields CDR1 SQVTM and CDR2 ANQGSEA. In DNA, the CDR3 is TGCAGCGCTAGTCGTACGAACACTGAAGCTTTCTTT. This translates into CSASRTNTEAFF. Filled out from reference TRBV29-1 and TRBJ1-1, the complete variable domain reads SAVISQKPSRDICQRGTSLTIQCQVDSQVTMMFWYRQQPGQSLTLIATANQGSEATYESGFVIDKFPISRPNLTFSTLTVSNMSPEDSSIYLCSASRTNTEAFFGQGTRLTVV.

This clonotype was counted a few times. The chain has TRBV10-3 and TRBJ1-2; D might be TRBD1 (5 bases). Germline assignment: CDR1 ENHRY and CDR2 SYGVKD. CDR3 length: 15 amino acids. Trimming took off 6 bases at V and 8 bases at J, with 22 bases between the two ends. This CDR3 reads CAISVGQTRAWGYTF. The CDR3 DNA follows: TGTGCCATCAGCGTGGGGCAGACAAGGGCGTGGGGCTACACCTTC.